Here is one T cell receptor beta chain with its context. The target antigen is unknown. This sample is part of a study of T-cell reconstitution after alpha-beta-depleted transplantation in children. Library preparation (for TCRbeta) was performed with unique molecular identifiers. Using its own MiXCR run on the PCR reads, TCRdb lists one record per CDR3 protein. The table shows a few hundred thousand distinct CDR3 sequences, with more than 20% occurring only once. Trimming took 4 bases from V and 8 from J, leaving 13 bases between them. The CDR3 totals 13 residues. From germline, CDR1 is SEHNR and CDR2 FQNEAQ (reference sequence). Whole-study results and caveats: Diversity and T-cell counts at one year after transplant derived mostly from new T cells. From surviving recipient T cells and thymic progenitors came the high day-60 TCRbeta diversity observed in some patients.

The genes are TRBV7-9 and TRBJ2-3; D is possibly TRBD1 or TRBD2 (6 bases each). The receptor was derived from a female patient aged 2 to 10 who had a stem cell transplant for congenital amegakaryocytic thrombocytopenia, so the T cells may come from the graft donor. The sequences come from PBMCs, mostly from graft donor cells, collected 360 days after TCRalphabeta/CD19-depleted stem cell transplant. CDR3 loop: CASSSGGGTTQYF. CDR3 sequence (DNA): TGTGCCAGCAGCTCAGGAGGGGGGACTACGCAGTATTTT.